Shown below are 26 T cell receptor beta chains from a single sample sequenced in a study of regulatory T cells in long-lasting Graves disease. Noted time point: newly diagnosed GD, antithyroid drugs for less than 3 months. RNA extracted from PBMCs served as the sequencing template. Construction of TCR beta libraries relied on iRepertoire HTBI primers and on Arm-PCR targeting CDR3 regions. In TCRdb, the multiplex PCR reads were re-called with MiXCR into one record per CDR3 protein. Of about 610,000 distinct CDR3 sequences in the sample, about 16% were seen once. These records were also assigned to another study, of T cells in Graves' hyperthyroidism and ophthalmopathy.

Specimen: peripheral blood mononuclear cells (PBMCs), collected at new diagnosis, from a patient treated with antithyroid drugs. The receptors were sampled from a man aged 18 to 35 with Graves disease.

Only one count was recorded for this clonotype. The chain uses TRBV5-4 and TRBJ1-3; TRBD1 might be the D (6 bases). CDR3 size: 14 residues. CDR1 SGHNT and CDR2 YYREEE come from the germline V gene (reference sequence). V shed 1 base and J shed 2 bases, with 7 bases lying between them. This CDR3 is CASSLRGTGNTIYF. CDR3 coding DNA: TGTGCCAGCAGCTTGAGGGGGACTGGAAACACCATATATTTT.

There are many counts of this clonotype. This CDR3 reads CSARTSPDEQFF. Written as DNA, the CDR3 is TGCAGTGCAAGGACTAGCCCCGATGAGCAGTTCTTC. The chain employs TRBV20-1 and TRBJ2-1; 8 bases are a match to TRBD2. The length of the CDR3 is 12 residues. Per the germline V gene, CDR1 is DFQATT and CDR2 is SNEGSKA (reference sequence). V trimming: 6 bases; J trimming: 8 bases; junction bases outside the gene matches: 6.

In regard to this clonotype: A much larger clone differs from this one at a single base, so this may be a read error. V and J are TRBV30 and TRBJ2-7; D is undetermined. Germline loops: CDR1 GTSNPN, CDR2 SVGIG (reference sequence). The V end lost 5 bases, the J end lost 1 base, and 12 bases lay between the germline ends. The CDR3 is 13 residues long. This CDR3 reads CAWPYLGSYEQYF. Here the CDR3 DNA reads TGTGCCTGGCCCTACCTGGGTTCCTACGAGCAGTACTTC. The complete variable domain, with remaining parts taken from reference TRBV30 and TRBJ2-7, reads SQTIHQWPATLVQPVGSPLSLECTVEGTSNPNLYWYRQAAGRGLQLLFYSVGIGQISSEVPQNLSASRPQDRQFILSSKKLLLSDSGFYLCAWPYLGSYEQYFGPGTRLTVT.

V usage is TRBV10-3 and J usage is TRBJ2-3, with 10 bases matching TRBD1. The germline V gene encodes CDR1 ENHRY and CDR2 SYGVKD. This CDR3 comprises 15 residues. After removal of 6 bases from V and 4 bases from J, the junction contained 7 bases not matched to a gene. This CDR3 is CAIRKTGGDADTQYF. Written as DNA, the CDR3 is TGTGCCATCAGGAAGACAGGGGGCGACGCAGATACGCAGTATTTT.

The chain couples TRBV20-1 to TRBJ1-5, with TRBD1 as a possible D gene (5 bases). The CDR3 is made up of 12 amino acids. Per the germline V gene, CDR1 is DFQATT and CDR2 is SNEGSKA (reference sequence). V was pared by 4 bases and J by 4 bases, with 8 bases between. CDR3 DNA: TGCAGTGCTATTCGGGGGAATCAGCCCCAGCATTTT. Protein: CSAIRGNQPQHF.

This clonotype was observed many times. The J gene is TRBJ2-3, the V gene TRBV30; TRBD1 is a possible D gene (6 bases). In germline, CDR1 is GTSNPN, CDR2 SVGIG (reference sequence). With 0 bases removed from V and 6 bases from J, the gap between germline ends came to 10 bases. The CDR3 sequence is 13 residues long. DNA for the CDR3: TGTGCCTGGAGTGTTGGGGGCGCGGATACGCAGTATTTT. Encoded protein: CAWSVGGADTQYF.

Many counts were recorded for this clonotype. This chain joins TRBV5-1 and TRBJ2-7; 12 nucleotides line up with TRBD2. CDR1 is SGHRS, CDR2 YFSETQ, per germline. Germline trimming cut 3 bases from V and 3 bases from J; bases unmatched to any gene: 4. The CDR3 is 15 amino acids. In DNA, the CDR3 is TGCGCCAGCAGCTACCTAGCGGGAGGGGGCTACGAGCAGTACTTC. Translated, it gives CASSYLAGGGYEQYF.

For the CDR3, the DNA is TGCGCCAGCAGCTTAGCAGGCGCCCGAGTTGGTCGGGGCTACACCTTC. Translation: CASSLAGARVGRGYTF. J is TRBJ1-2 and V is TRBV5-1, with D unclear. Trimming stripped 2 bases from V and 8 bases from J, with 22 bases between. The CDR3 runs to 16 residues. From germline, CDR1 is SGHRS and CDR2 YFSETQ.

This clonotype has at least ten counts. V and J are TRBV6-2 or TRBV6-3 and TRBJ2-5; possible D gene TRBD2, 5 bases. The CDR3 has 18 amino acids. V was cut by 2 bases and J by 5 bases, with 24 bases left in between. The germline V gene has CDR1 MNHEY and CDR2 SVGEGT. The CDR3 nucleotides are TGTGCCAGCAGTTACCCGATGAAGACGGGGAGAGGGCAGGAGACCCAGTACTTC. Protein sequence: CASSYPMKTGRGQETQYF.

This clonotype has ten or more counts. V is TRBV6-1 and J is TRBJ2-7; a possible D gene is TRBD1 (5 bases). CDR1 is MNHNS and CDR2 is SASEGT in the germline V gene. Trimming took off 2 bases at V and 0 bases at J, with 11 bases between the two ends. There are 15 residues in the CDR3. The CDR3 spells CASSELDSRSYEQYF. The CDR3 coding sequence is TGTGCCAGCAGTGAATTAGACAGCCGCTCCTACGAGCAGTACTTC.

This clonotype was detected a few times. The genes are TRBV6-4 and TRBJ2-3; 9 bases agree with TRBD2. CDR3 length: 16 residues. Looked up from germline, CDR1 is MRHNA and CDR2 is SNTAGT. After removal of 3 bases from V and 1 base from J, the junction contained 5 bases not matched to a gene. The CDR3 nucleotides are TGTGCCAGCAGTGAACGGACTAGCGACGGCACAGATACGCAGTATTTT. Translated, it gives CASSERTSDGTDTQYF.

This clonotype was seen at least ten times. The rearrangement joins TRBV30 to TRBJ2-1, with TRBD2 as a possible D gene (6 bases). This CDR3 region has 13 residues. CDR1 is GTSNPN, CDR2 SVGIG, per germline (reference sequence). Trimming pared 3 bases from V and 4 bases from J, leaving 10 bases between. The DNA of the CDR3 is TGTGCCTGGAGCCGGGACTTGTACAATGAGCAGTTCTTC. This translates into CAWSRDLYNEQFF. Together with reference TRBV30 and TRBJ2-1, the CDR3 gives the full variable domain: SQTIHQWPATLVQPVGSPLSLECTVEGTSNPNLYWYRQAAGRGLQLLFYSVGIGQISSEVPQNLSASRPQDRQFILSSKKLLLSDSGFYLCAWSRDLYNEQFFGPGTRLTVL.

Notes on this clonotype: At one of its ends the junction is not consistent with the germline gene, which may arise from a read error. V and J are TRBV5-1 and TRBJ2-2; D may be TRBD1 (5 bases). Germline V gene lookup returns CDR1 SGHRS and CDR2 YFSETQ. CDR3 size: 16 residues. Here the CDR3 DNA reads TGCGCCAGCAGTTTGGAGTTCACAGGGAACACCGGGGAGCTGTTTTTT. This translates into CASSLEFTGNTGELFF.

The table lists this clonotype with a few counts. The V and J genes are TRBV20-1 and TRBJ2-7; 9 nucleotides align to TRBD1. Germline V gene sequence: CDR1 DFQATT, CDR2 SNEGSKA (reference sequence). The J segment lost 3 bases and the V segment lost 6 bases, leaving 9 bases of the junction unmatched. This CDR3 comprises 14 residues. In nucleotides, the CDR3 is TGCAGTGCCACTAACAGGGGGCAGGGCTACGAGCAGTACTTC. This sequence encodes CSATNRGQGYEQYF.

This clonotype was seen repeatedly, ten times or more. CDR3 residues: CAWSVEGARRNSYEQYF. CDR3 in DNA: TGTGCCTGGAGTGTAGAGGGAGCCCGGAGGAACTCCTACGAGCAGTACTTC. V is TRBV30 and J is TRBJ2-7; D perhaps matches TRBD2 (5 bases). The CDR3 length is 17 residues. V was clipped by 0 bases and J by 0 bases, with 18 bases between them. Germline CDR1 is GTSNPN and CDR2 is SVGIG (reference sequence).

This CDR3 reads CASMVGGQGVSEAFF. As DNA, the CDR3 is TGTGCCAGTATGGTCGGGGGACAGGGTGTTTCTGAAGCTTTCTTT. The gene calls are TRBV19 and TRBJ1-1, with 9 bases fitting TRBD1. Losses at the gene ends were 7 bases for V and 6 bases for J; bases not matched to a gene: 12. Germline V CDR1 and CDR2: LNHDA, SQIVND (reference sequence). CDR3 length: 15 amino acids.

This clonotype was found a few times. The chain recombines TRBV19 with TRBJ2-3; possible D gene TRBD2, 6 bases. CDR1 LNHDA and CDR2 SQIVND come from the germline V gene (reference sequence). V lost 5 bases and J 2 bases, leaving 14 bases between the germline ends. CDR3 length: 15 residues. CDR3 region: CASSWRAGNTDTQYF. In DNA form, the CDR3 reads TGTGCCAGTAGTTGGAGGGCAGGAAACACAGATACGCAGTATTTT.

This clonotype was observed a few times. The chain's CDR3 is CASSLDGGKSSPLHF. The DNA for the CDR3 is TGCGCCAGCAGCTTGGATGGGGGGAAAAGTTCACCCCTCCACTTT. The gene calls are TRBV5-1 and TRBJ1-6, with D perhaps matching TRBD1 (5 bases). CDR3 length: 15 residues. CDR1 SGHRS and CDR2 YFSETQ come from the germline V gene. Trimming left V 0 bases short and J 9 bases short, with 13 bases between.

This CDR3 is CASSSLAGSQETQYF. The CDR3 coding sequence is TGCGCCAGCAGCTCGCTAGCGGGGTCCCAAGAGACCCAGTACTTC. The genes are TRBV5-1 and TRBJ2-5; TRBD2 agrees at 9 bases. Losses at the gene ends were 3 bases for V and 1 base for J; bases not matched to a gene: 4. CDR1 is SGHRS and CDR2 is YFSETQ in the germline V gene. The CDR3 is 15 residues long.

This clonotype was found a few times. The genes are TRBV13 and TRBJ2-1; a possible D gene is TRBD1 (6 bases). The V gene lost 5 bases and the J gene lost 5 bases, with 13 bases spanning the gap. Germline V lookup: CDR1 PRHDT, CDR2 FYEKMQ (reference sequence). The CDR3 length is 14 residues. This CDR3 reads CASSGSGVNNEQFF. The CDR3 DNA sequence: TGTGCCAGCAGCGGGTCAGGGGTAAACAATGAGCAGTTCTTC.

This clonotype was seen only a few times. The chain uses TRBV6-5 and TRBJ1-2; 8 bases map to TRBD1. The CDR3 sequence is 15 residues long. CDR1 is MNHEY and CDR2 is SVGAGI in the germline V gene. Unmatched junction bases numbered 12, after V lost 4 bases and J lost 8 bases. The CDR3 region is CASSSGTGAFYGYTF. As DNA, the CDR3 is TGTGCCAGCAGTTCCGGGACAGGAGCCTTCTACGGCTACACCTTC.

CDR3 nucleotide sequence: TGTGCCAGCAGTTACTCGTTGAAGGACCCTGATAATTCACCCCTCCACTTT. This translates into CASSYSLKDPDNSPLHF. J is TRBJ1-6 and V is TRBV6-2 or TRBV6-3, with no clear D. The CDR3 has 17 amino acids. The germline CDR1 and CDR2 sequences are MNHEY and SVGEGT. V gave up 0 bases and J gave up 5 bases, with 14 bases separating them.

V and J are TRBV30 and TRBJ2-1, with 11 positions matching TRBD2. The CDR3 totals 16 residues. Germline V gives CDR1 GTSNPN, CDR2 SVGIG (reference sequence). With V trimmed by 2 bases and J by 7 bases, 10 bases remained unmatched. This chain's CDR3 is CAWSTKGTSGRNEQFF. CDR3 in DNA: TGTGCCTGGAGTACGAAAGGAACTAGCGGGAGAAATGAGCAGTTCTTC. The entire variable domain, with the rest obtained from reference TRBV30 and TRBJ2-1, is as follows: SQTIHQWPATLVQPVGSPLSLECTVEGTSNPNLYWYRQAAGRGLQLLFYSVGIGQISSEVPQNLSASRPQDRQFILSSKKLLLSDSGFYLCAWSTKGTSGRNEQFFGPGTRLTVL.

There are a few counts of this clonotype. J is TRBJ2-7 and V is TRBV28; TRBD1 agrees at 7 bases. The CDR3 has 15 amino acids. Looked up from germline, CDR1 is MDHEN and CDR2 is SYDVKM. V lost 0 bases to trimming and J lost 1 base; unmatched junction nucleotides: 3. CDR3 in amino acids: CASSLWRDRSYEQYF. The DNA of the CDR3 is TGTGCCAGCAGTTTATGGAGGGACAGATCCTACGAGCAGTACTTC.

Only a few counts were recorded for this clonotype. The rearrangement joins TRBV28 to TRBJ2-1; tentatively, D is TRBD2 (6 bases). The CDR3 contains 13 residues. The germline gives CDR1 MDHEN, CDR2 SYDVKM. Trimming took 5 bases from V and 9 from J, leaving 14 bases between them. CDR3 amino acids: CASSTRRRGEQFF. Here the CDR3 DNA reads TGTGCCAGCAGTACCCGAAGGAGGGGTGAGCAGTTCTTC. The full variable domain, rest sourced from reference TRBV28 and TRBJ2-1, is DVKVTQSSRYLVKRTGEKVFLECVQDMDHENMFWYRQDPGLGLRLIYFSYDVKMKEKGDIPEGYSVSREKKERFSLILESASTNQTSMYLCASSTRRRGEQFFGPGTRLTVL.

This clonotype was recorded many times. The gene calls are TRBV7-9 and TRBJ2-3; 9 bases are shared with TRBD1. The CDR3 loop spans 16 amino acids. V lost 5 bases to trimming and J lost 3 bases; unmatched junction nucleotides: 9. Germline assignment: CDR1 SEHNR and CDR2 FQNEAQ (reference sequence). The CDR3 loop is CASSLTGTGRTDTQYF. The CDR3 DNA reads TGTGCCAGCAGCCTTACCGGGACAGGGAGAACAGATACGCAGTATTTT.